This paragraph reports one TCR beta chain. Antigen specificity is unknown. The ends lost 5 bases at V and 3 bases at J; junction bases unmatched: 12. CDR1 MNHEY and CDR2 SMNVEV come from the germline V gene (reference sequence). This CDR3 has 17 residues. TCRdb's copy holds only in-frame clones and misses some; the assay was immunoSEQ multiplex PCR. The sample carries 60,000 to 100,000 clones, around 93% recorded once. The sample comes from a study of OX40 agonist ivuxolimab in advanced cancers. Study as a whole: Dose-escalation patients were diagnosed with hepatocellular carcinoma, melanoma, renal cell cancer or head and neck cancer.

General study results and limits: The study found that CD8+ T cells averaged more expanded clones than CD4+. With doses of 0.1 to 3.0 mg/kg, CD4+ and CD8+ blood T cells had undergone clonal expansion by week 6.

The sequence was collected from an adult with an advanced solid tumor such as melanoma, head and neck, liver or kidney cancer. The source material was CD4+ or CD8+ T cells sorted from blood, sampled in a trial of the OX40 agonist ivuxolimab. The V and J genes are TRBV27 and TRBJ2-7; 11 bases align to TRBD2. CDR3 sequence (DNA): TGTGCCAGCAGTCCCTATAGCGGGGGGGCCTCTATCTACGAGCAGTACTTC. It yields the protein CASSPYSGGASIYEQYF.